This T cell receptor (beta chain) was recovered during a study of T cells after somatic rescue of genetic block (dated by TCRdb to 2020 to 2022). About the investigation overall: The study assessed how robust, over the long term, a T-cell system was when the system had developed through somatic rescue of a genetic block in T-cell development.

Notes on this clone: This receptor's antigen is unknown. Base qualities are not provided; no much larger clone lies one nucleotide away.

Libraries came from the immunoSEQ multiplex PCR assay. The source is immuneACCESS, and TCRdb retained only in-frame sequences with V and J called. Part of the clones is not carried over; for the studies checked, unresolved V genes explain less than half of this, and the remainder is unexplained. The sample data list under 150,000 clones, and about nine tenths of these were observed just once. The ten largest clonotypes hold around 1.5% of the sample. The TCR sequence derives from a woman aged 18 to 35. The sample comprised peripheral blood mononuclear cells (PBMCs).

In nucleotide form, the sequence is TGTGCCAGCTCGACGGGACTAGCGCTCCAAGAGACCCAGTACTTC. Translated, it gives CASSTGLALQETQYF. This sequence uses TRBV11-3 and TRBJ2-5, and 10 junction bases match TRBD2. After removal of 8 bases from V and 1 base from J, the junction retains 7 bases not matched to a gene. From a lookup of the germline V gene, CDR1 and CDR2 are SGHNT and YENEEA. The CDR3 covers 15 residues, taking in both the cysteine and the phenylalanine. This entry keeps only the CDR3 DNA: 45 bases, framed from base 1.